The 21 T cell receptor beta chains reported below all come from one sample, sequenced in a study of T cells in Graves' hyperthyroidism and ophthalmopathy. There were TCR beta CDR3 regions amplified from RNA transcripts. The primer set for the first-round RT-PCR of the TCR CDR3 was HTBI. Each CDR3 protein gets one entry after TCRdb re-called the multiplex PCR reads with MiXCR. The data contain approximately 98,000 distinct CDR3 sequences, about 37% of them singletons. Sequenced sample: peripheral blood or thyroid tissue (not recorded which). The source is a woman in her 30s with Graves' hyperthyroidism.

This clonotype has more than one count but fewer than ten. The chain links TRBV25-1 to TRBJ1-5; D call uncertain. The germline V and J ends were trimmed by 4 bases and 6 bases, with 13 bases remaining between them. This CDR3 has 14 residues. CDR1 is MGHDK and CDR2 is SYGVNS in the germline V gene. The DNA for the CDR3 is TGTGCCAGCAGTGCTAGGGAAGGTATTCAGCCCCAGCATTTT. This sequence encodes CASSAREGIQPQHF.

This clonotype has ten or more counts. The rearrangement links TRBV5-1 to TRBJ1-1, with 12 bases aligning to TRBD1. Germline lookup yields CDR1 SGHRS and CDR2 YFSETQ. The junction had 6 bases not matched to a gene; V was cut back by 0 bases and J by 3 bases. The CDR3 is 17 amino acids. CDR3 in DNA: TGCGCCAGCAGCTTGGTGGGGACAGGGGGCGCGTACACTGAAGCTTTCTTT. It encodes CASSLVGTGGAYTEAFF.

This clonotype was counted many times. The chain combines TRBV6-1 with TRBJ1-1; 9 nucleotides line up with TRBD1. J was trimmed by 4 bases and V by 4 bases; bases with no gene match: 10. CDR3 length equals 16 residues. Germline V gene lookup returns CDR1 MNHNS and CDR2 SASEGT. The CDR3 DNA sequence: TGTGCCAGCAGTGGGCCGGGACAGGGAGTCAGCACTGAAGCTTTCTTT. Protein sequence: CASSGPGQGVSTEAFF.

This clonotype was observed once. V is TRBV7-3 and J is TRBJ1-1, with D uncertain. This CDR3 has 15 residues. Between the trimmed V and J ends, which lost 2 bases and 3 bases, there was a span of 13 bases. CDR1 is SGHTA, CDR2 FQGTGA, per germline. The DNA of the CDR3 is TGTGCCAGCAGCTTAGTGCCTAGCGGGGACACTGAAGCTTTCTTT. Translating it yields CASSLVPSGDTEAFF.

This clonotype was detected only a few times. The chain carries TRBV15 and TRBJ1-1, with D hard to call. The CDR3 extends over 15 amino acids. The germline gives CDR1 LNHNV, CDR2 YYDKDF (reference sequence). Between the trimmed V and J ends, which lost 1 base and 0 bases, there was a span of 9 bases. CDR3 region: CATSRVLGLNTEAFF. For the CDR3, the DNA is TGTGCCACCAGCAGAGTTTTGGGGTTGAACACTGAAGCTTTCTTT.

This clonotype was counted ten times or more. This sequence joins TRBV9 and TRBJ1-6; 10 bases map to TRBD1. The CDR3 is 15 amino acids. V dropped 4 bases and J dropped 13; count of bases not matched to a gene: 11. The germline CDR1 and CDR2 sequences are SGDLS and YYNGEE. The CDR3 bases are TGTGCCAGCAGCCCTTTGGACAGGGGGGGAGCGCCCCTCCACTTT. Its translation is CASSPLDRGGAPLHF.

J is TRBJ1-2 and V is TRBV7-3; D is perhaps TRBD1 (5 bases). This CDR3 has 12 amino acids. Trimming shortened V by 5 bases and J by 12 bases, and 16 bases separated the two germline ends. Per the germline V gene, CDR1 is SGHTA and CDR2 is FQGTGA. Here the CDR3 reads CASSQGPAGNTF. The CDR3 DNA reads TGTGCCAGCAGCCAGGGCCCTGCTGGAAACACCTTC.

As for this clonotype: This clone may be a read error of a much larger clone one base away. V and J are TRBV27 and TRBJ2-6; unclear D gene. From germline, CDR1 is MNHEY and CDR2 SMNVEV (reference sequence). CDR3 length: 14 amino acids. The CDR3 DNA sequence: TGTGCCAGCAAACCCCACTCTAGGGCCAACGTCCTGACTTTC. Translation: CASKPHSRANVLTF. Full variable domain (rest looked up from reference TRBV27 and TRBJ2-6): EAQVTQNPRYLITVTGKKLTVTCSQNMNHEYMSWYRQDPGLGLRQIYYSMNVEVTDKGDVPEGYKVSRKEKRNFPLILESPSPNQTSLYFCASKPHSRANVLTFGAGSRLTVL.

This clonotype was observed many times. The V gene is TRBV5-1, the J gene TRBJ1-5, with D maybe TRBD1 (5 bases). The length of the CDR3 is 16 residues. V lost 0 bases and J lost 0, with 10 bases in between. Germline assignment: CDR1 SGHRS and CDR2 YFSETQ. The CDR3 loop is CASSLAGGFSNQPQHF. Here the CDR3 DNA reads TGCGCCAGCAGCTTGGCGGGGGGGTTTAGCAATCAGCCCCAGCATTTT.

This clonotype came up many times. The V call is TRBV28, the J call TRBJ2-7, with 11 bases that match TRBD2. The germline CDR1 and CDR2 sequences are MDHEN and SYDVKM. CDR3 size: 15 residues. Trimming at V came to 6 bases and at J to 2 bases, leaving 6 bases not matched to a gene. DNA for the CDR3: TGTGCCAGCAGGCCGGGACTAGCGGCTCCCTACGAGCAGTACTTC. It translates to CASRPGLAAPYEQYF.

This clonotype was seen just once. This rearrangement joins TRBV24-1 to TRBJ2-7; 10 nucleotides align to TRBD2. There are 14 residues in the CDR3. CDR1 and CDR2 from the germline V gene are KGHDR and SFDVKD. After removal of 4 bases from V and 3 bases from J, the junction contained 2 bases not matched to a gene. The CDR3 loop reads CATSEGTSDYEQYF. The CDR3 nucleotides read TGTGCCACCAGTGAAGGGACTAGCGACTACGAGCAGTACTTC.

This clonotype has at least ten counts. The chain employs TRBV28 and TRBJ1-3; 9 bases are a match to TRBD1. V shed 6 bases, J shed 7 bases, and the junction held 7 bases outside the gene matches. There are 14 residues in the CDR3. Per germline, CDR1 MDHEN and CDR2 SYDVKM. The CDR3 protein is CASRLTGGANTIYF. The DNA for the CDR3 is TGTGCCAGCAGACTAACAGGGGGCGCGAACACCATATATTTT.

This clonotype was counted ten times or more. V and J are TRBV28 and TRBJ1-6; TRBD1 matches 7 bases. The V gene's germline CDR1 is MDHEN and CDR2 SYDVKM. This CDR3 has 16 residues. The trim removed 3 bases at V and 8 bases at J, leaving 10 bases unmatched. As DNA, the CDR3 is TGTGCCAGCAGTTTCATTCTTGGGACAGTTCATTCACCCCTCCACTTT. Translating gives CASSFILGTVHSPLHF. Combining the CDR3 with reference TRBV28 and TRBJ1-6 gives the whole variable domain DVKVTQSSRYLVKRTGEKVFLECVQDMDHENMFWYRQDPGLGLRLIYFSYDVKMKEKGDIPEGYSVSREKKERFSLILESASTNQTSMYLCASSFILGTVHSPLHFGNGTRLTVT.

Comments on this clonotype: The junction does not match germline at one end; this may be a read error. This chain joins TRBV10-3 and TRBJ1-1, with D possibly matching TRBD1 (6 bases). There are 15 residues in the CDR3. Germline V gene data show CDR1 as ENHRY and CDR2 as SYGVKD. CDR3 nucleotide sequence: TGTGCCATCAGTGATCTGGGGGGGGCGAACGCTGAAGCTCTCTTT. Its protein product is CAISDLGGANAEALF.

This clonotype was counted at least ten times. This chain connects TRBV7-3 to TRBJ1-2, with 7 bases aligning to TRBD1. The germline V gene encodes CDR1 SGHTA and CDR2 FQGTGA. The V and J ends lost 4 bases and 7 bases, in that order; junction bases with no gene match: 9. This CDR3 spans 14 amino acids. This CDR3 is CASSSQGGAGGYTF. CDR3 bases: TGTGCCAGCAGCTCTCAAGGGGGCGCCGGTGGCTACACCTTC.

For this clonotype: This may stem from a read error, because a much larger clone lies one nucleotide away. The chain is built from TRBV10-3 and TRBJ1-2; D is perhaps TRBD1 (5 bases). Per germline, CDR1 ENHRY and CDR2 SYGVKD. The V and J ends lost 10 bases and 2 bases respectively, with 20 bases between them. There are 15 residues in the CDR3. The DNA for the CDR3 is TGTGCCAGCGGTAGCTCCCTCCCAGGGAACTATGGCTACACCTTC. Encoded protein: CASGSSLPGNYGYTF.

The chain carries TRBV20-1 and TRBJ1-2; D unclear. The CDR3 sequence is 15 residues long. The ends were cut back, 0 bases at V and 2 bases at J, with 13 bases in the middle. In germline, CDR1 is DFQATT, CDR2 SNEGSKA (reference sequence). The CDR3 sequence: CSARDNPRGNYGYTF. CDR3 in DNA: TGCAGTGCTAGAGATAATCCGCGAGGGAACTATGGCTACACCTTC.

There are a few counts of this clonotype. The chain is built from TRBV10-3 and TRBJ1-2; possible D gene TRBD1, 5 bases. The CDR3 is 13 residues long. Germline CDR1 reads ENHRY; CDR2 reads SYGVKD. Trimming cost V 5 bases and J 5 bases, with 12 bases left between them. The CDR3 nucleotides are TGTGCCATCAGTCTGGGGACGGAATATGGCTACACCTTC. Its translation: CAISLGTEYGYTF.

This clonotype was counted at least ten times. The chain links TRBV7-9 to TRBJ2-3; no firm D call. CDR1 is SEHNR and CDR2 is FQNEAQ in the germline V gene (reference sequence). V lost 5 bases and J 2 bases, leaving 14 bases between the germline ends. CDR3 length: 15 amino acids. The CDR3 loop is CASSLDGPPTDTQYF. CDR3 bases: TGTGCCAGCAGCCTCGACGGTCCCCCCACAGATACGCAGTATTTT.

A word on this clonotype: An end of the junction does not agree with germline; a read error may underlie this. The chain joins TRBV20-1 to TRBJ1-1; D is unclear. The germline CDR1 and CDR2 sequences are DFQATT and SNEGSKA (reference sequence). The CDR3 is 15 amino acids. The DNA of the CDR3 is TGCAGTGCTTACCCTTCTGGGTTCATGAACGCTGAAGCTTCCTTT. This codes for CSAYPSGFMNAEASF.

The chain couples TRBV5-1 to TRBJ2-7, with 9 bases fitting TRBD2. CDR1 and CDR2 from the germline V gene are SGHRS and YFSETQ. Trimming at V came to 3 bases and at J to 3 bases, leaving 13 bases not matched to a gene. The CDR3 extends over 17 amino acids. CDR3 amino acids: CASSSGALREGGYEQYF. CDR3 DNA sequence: TGCGCCAGCAGCTCCGGAGCTTTGCGGGAGGGCGGCTACGAGCAGTACTTC.